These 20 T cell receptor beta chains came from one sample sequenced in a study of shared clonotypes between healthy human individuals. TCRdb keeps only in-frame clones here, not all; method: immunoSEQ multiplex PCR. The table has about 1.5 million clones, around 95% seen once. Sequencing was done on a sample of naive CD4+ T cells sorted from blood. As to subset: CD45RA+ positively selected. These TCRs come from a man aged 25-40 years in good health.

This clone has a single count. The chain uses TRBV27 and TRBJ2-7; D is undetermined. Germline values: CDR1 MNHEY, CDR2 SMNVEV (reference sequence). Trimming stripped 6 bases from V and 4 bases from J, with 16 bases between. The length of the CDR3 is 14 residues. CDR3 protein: CASRGRRFGYEQYF. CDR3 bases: TGTGCCAGCAGAGGCCGACGGTTTGGGTACGAGCAGTACTTC.

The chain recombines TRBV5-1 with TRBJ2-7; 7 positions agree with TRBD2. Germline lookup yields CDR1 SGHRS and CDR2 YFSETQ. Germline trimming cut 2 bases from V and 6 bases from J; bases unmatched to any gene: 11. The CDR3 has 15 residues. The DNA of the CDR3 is TGCGCCAGCAGCTTCACGGGCGGGAGTATTGGCGAGCAGTACTTC. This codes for CASSFTGGSIGEQYF.

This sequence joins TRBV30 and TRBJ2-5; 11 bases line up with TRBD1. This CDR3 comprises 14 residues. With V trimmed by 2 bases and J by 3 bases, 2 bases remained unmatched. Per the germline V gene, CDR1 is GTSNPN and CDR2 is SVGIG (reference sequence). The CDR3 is CAWSRDRGEETQYF. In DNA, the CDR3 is TGTGCCTGGAGTCGGGACAGGGGGGAAGAGACCCAGTACTTC.

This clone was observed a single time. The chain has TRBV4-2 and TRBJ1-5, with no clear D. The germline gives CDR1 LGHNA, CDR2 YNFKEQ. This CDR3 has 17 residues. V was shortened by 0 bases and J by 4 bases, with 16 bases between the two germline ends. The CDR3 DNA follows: TGTGCCAGCAGCCAAGAATCTGTTGGCAGGAGGAATCAGCCCCAGCATTTT. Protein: CASSQESVGRRNQPQHF.

In nucleotides, the CDR3 is TGTGCCAGCAGCGTAGGTTTCAGGGGATCATTGAATGAGCAGTTCTTC. It specifies CASSVGFRGSLNEQFF. This rearrangement joins TRBV9 to TRBJ2-1; maybe TRBD1 (6 bases). Germline values: CDR1 SGDLS, CDR2 YYNGEE. V dropped 0 bases and J dropped 7 bases, with 17 bases sitting between them. The CDR3 covers 16 residues. Using reference TRBV9 and TRBJ2-1 for the parts outside the CDR3, the full variable domain is DSGVTQTPKHLITATGQRVTLRCSPRSGDLSVYWYQQSLDQGLQFLIQYYNGEERAKGNILERFSAQQFPDLHSELNLSSLELGDSALYFCASSVGFRGSLNEQFFGPGTRLTVL.

CDR3 DNA sequence: TGCGCCAGCCGGGACTTATACAATGAGCAGTTCTTC. Amino acid sequence: CASRDLYNEQFF. This sequence joins TRBV10-2 and TRBJ2-1; possible D gene TRBD2, 6 bases. The germline V and J ends were trimmed by 8 bases and 4 bases, with 9 bases remaining between them. The CDR3 has 12 amino acids. The V gene's germline CDR1 is WSHSY and CDR2 SAAADI.

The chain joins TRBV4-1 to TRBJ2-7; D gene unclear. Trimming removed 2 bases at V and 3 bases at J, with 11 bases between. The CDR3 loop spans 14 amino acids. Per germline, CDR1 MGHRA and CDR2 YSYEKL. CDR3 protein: CASSQNQLDYEQYF. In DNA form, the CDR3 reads TGCGCCAGCAGCCAAAACCAGTTAGACTACGAGCAGTACTTC.

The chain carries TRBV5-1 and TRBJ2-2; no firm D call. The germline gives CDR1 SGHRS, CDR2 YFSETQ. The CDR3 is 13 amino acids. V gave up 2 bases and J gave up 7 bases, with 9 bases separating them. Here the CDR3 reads CASSFRADGELFF. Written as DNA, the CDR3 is TGCGCCAGCAGCTTCCGAGCTGACGGGGAGCTGTTTTTT.

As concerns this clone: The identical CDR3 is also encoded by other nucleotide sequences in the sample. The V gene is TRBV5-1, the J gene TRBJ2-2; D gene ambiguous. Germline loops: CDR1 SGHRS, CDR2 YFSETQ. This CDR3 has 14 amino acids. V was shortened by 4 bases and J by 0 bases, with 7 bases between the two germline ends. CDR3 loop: CASSGLTNTGELFF. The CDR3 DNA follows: TGCGCCAGCAGCGGGCTGACGAACACCGGGGAGCTGTTTTTT.

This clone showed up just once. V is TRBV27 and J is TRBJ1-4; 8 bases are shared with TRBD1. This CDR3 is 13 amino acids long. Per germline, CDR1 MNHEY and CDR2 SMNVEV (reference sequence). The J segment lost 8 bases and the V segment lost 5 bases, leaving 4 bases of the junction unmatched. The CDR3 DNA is TGTGCCAGCAGTAGGACAGGGAACGAAAAACTGTTTTTT. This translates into CASSRTGNEKLFF. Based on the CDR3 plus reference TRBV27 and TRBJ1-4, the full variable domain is EAQVTQNPRYLITVTGKKLTVTCSQNMNHEYMSWYRQDPGLGLRQIYYSMNVEVTDKGDVPEGYKVSRKEKRNFPLILESPSPNQTSLYFCASSRTGNEKLFFGSGTQLSVL.

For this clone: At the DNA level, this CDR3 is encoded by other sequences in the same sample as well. Written as DNA, the CDR3 is TGTGCCAGCAGCTTGGGACAAGGCTCCTACAATGAGCAGTTCTTC. Its translation: CASSLGQGSYNEQFF. The V call is TRBV11-3, the J call TRBJ2-1, with TRBD1 as a possible D gene (6 bases). This CDR3 has 15 amino acids. Germline CDR1 and CDR2: SGHNT and YENEEA. V dropped 3 bases and J dropped 0 bases, with 9 bases sitting between them.

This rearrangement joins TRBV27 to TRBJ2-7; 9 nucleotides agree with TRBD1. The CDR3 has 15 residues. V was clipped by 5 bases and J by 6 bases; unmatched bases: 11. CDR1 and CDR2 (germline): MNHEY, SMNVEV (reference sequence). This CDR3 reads CASSLYRDRAIEQYF. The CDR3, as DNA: TGTGCCAGCAGTCTCTACCGGGACAGGGCGATCGAGCAGTACTTC.

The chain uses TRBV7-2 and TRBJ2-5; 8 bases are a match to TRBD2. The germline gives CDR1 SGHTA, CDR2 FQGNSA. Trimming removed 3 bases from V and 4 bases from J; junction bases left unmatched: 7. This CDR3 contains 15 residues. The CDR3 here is CASSFQAGVGETQYF. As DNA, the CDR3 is TGTGCCAGCAGCTTTCAAGCGGGAGTGGGAGAGACCCAGTACTTC.

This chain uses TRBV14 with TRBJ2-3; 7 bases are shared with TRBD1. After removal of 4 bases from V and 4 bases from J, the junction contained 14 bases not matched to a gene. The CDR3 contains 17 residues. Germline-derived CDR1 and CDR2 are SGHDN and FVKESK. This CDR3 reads CASSRLQAVQGADTQYF. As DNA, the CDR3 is TGTGCCAGCAGCCGGCTCCAGGCGGTTCAGGGGGCAGATACGCAGTATTTT. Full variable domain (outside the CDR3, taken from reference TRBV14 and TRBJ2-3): EAGVTQFPSHSVIEKGQTVTLRCDPISGHDNLYWYRRVMGKEIKFLLHFVKESKQDESGMPNNRFLAERTGGTYSTLKVQPAELEDSGVYFCASSRLQAVQGADTQYFGPGTRLTVL.

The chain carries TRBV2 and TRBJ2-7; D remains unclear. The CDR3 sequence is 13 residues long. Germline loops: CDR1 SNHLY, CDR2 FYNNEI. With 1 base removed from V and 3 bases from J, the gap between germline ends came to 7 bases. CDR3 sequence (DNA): TGTGCCAGCAGTGAAGTAGGGATCTACGAGCAGTACTTC. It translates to CASSEVGIYEQYF.

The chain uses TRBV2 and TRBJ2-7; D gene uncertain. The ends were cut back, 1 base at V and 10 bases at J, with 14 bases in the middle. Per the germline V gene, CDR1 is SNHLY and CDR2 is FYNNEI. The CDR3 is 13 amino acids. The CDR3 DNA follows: TGTGCCAGCAGTGAAGGGCCCTCCGGCCCACAGTACTTC. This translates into CASSEGPSGPQYF.

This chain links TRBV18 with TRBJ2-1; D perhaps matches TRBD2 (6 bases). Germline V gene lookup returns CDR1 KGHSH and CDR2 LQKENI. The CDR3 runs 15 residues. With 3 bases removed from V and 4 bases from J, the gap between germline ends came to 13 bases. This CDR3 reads CASSPGVAEYNEQFF. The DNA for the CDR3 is TGTGCCAGCTCACCCGGGGTAGCGGAGTACAATGAGCAGTTCTTC.

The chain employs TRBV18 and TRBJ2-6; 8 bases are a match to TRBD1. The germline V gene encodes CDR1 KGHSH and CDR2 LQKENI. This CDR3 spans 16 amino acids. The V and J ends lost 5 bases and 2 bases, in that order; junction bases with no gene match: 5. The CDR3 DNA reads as TGTGCCAGCTCAGAACAGGGGGTTGCTGGGGCCAACGTCCTGACTTTC. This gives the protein CASSEQGVAGANVLTF. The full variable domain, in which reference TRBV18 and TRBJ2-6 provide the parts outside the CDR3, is NAGVMQNPRHLVRRRGQEARLRCSPMKGHSHVYWYRQLPEEGLKFMVYLQKENIIDESGMPKERFSAEFPKEGPSILRIQQVVRGDSAAYFCASSEQGVAGANVLTFGAGSRLTVL.

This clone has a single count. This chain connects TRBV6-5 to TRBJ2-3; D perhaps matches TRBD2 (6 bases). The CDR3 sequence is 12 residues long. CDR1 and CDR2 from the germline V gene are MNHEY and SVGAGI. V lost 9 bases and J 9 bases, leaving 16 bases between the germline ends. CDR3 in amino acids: CASRRRGETQYF. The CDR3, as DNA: TGTGCCAGTCGGAGGCGCGGGGAGACGCAGTATTTT.

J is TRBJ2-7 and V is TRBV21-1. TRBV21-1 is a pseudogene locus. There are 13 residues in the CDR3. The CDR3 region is CASSKVRTYEQYF. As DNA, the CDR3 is TGTGCCAGCAGCAAAGTTCGGACCTACGAGCAGTACTTC.